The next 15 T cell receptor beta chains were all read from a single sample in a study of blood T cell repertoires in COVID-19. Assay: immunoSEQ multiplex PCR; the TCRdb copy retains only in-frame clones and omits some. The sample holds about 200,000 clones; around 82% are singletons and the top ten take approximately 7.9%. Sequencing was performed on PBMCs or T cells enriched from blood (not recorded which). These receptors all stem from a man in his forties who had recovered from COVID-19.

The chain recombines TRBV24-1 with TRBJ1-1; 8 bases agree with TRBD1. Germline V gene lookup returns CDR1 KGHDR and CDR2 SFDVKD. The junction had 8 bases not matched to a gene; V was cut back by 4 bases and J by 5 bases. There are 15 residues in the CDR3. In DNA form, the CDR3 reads TGTGCCACCAGTGACCACGTCACAGGGGGGACTGAAGCTTTCTTT. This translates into CATSDHVTGGTEAFF.

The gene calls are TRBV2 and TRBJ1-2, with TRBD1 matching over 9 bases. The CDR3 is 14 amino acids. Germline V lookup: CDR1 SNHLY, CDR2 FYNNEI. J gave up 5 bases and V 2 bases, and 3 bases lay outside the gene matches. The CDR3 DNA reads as TGTGCCAGCAGTGAAATCGGGACAGGGTATGGCTACACCTTC. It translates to CASSEIGTGYGYTF.

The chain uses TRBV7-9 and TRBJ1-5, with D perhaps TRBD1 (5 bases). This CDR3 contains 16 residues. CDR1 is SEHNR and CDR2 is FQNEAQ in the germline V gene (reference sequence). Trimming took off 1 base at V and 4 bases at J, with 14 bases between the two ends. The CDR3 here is CASSLGVDGGNQPQHF. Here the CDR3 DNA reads TGTGCCAGCAGCTTAGGAGTGGACGGGGGGAATCAGCCCCAGCATTTT. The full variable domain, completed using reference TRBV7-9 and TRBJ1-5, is DTGVSQNPRHKITKRGQNVTFRCDPISEHNRLYWYRQTLGQGPEFLTYFQNEAQLEKSRLLSDRFSAERPKGSFSTLEIQRTEQGDSAMYLCASSLGVDGGNQPQHFGDGTRLSIL.

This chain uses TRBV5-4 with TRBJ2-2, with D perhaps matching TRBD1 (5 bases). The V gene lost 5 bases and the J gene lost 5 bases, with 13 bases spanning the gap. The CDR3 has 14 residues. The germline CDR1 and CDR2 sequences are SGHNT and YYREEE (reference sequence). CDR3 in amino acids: CASRGSGLTGELFF. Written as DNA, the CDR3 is TGTGCCAGCAGAGGGTCAGGGCTGACCGGGGAGCTGTTTTTT.

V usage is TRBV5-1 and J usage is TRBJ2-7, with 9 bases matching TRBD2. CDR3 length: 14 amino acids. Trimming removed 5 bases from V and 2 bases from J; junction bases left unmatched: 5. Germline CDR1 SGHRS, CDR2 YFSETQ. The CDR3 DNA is TGCGCCAGCAGGCCGGGACTAGCAGCCTACGAGCAGTACTTC. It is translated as CASRPGLAAYEQYF.

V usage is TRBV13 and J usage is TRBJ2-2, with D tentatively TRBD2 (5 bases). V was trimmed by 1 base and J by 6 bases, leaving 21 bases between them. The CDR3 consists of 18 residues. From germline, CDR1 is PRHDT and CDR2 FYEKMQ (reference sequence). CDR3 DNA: TGTGCCAGCAGCTTAGTCTACGGTAGCGACGGTCAGGCCGGGGAGCTGTTTTTT. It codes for CASSLVYGSDGQAGELFF.

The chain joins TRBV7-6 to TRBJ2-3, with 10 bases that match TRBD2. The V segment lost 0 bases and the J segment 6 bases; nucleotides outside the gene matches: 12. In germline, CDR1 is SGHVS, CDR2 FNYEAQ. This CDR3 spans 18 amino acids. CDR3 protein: CASSLAGEVAGGRDTQYF. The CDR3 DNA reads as TGTGCCAGCAGCTTAGCTGGGGAGGTAGCGGGGGGCCGGGATACGCAGTATTTT.

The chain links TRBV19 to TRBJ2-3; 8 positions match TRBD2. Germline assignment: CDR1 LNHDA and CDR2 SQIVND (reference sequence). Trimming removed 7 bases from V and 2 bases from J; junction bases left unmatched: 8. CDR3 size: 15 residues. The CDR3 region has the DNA TGTGCCAGTACCACAACTAGCGGTACCACAGATACGCAGTATTTT. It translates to CASTTTSGTTDTQYF. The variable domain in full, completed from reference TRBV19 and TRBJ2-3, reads DGGITQSPKYLFRKEGQNVTLSCEQNLNHDAMYWYRQDPGQGLRLIYYSQIVNDFQKGDIAEGYSVSREKKESFPLTVTSAQKNPTAFYLCASTTTSGTTDTQYFGPGTRLTVL.

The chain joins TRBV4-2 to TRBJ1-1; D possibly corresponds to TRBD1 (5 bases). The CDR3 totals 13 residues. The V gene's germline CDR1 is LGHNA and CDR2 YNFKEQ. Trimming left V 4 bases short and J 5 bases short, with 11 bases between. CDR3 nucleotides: TGTGCCAGCAGCCCTGCCGGGGGGACTGAAGCTTTCTTT. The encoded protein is CASSPAGGTEAFF.

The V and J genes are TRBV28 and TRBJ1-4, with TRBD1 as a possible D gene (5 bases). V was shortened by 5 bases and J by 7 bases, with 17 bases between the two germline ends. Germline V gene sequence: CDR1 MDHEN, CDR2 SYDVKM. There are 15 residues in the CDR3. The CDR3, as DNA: TGTGCCAGCAGTGGGGCCCTTCCTAGAGGTGAAAAACTGTTTTTT. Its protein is CASSGALPRGEKLFF. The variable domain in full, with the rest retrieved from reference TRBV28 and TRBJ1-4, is DVKVTQSSRYLVKRTGEKVFLECVQDMDHENMFWYRQDPGLGLRLIYFSYDVKMKEKGDIPEGYSVSREKKERFSLILESASTNQTSMYLCASSGALPRGEKLFFGSGTQLSVL.

The CDR3 DNA sequence: TGCGCCAGCAGCTCAGGGGTTGGAAACACCATATATTTT. Residues: CASSSGVGNTIYF. The rearrangement joins TRBV5-1 to TRBJ1-3, with a weak D call TRBD1 (6 bases). V lost 3 bases and J 3 bases, leaving 7 bases between the germline ends. This CDR3 comprises 13 residues. Germline CDR1 reads SGHRS; CDR2 reads YFSETQ.

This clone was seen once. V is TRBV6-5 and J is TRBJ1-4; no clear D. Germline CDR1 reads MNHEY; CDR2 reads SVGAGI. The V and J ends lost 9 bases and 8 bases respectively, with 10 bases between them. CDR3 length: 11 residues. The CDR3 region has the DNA TGTGCCAGTTTGGGAGGGGAAAAACTGTTTTTT. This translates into CASLGGEKLFF.

CDR3 sequence (DNA): TGCAGTGCTAGTCGCGGGTCGGCCAAAAACATTCAGTACTTC. Translating gives CSASRGSAKNIQYF. V is TRBV20-1 and J is TRBJ2-4, with D possibly being TRBD2 (5 bases). The V and J ends lost 3 bases and 1 base respectively, with 10 bases between them. CDR1 is DFQATT and CDR2 is SNEGSKA in the germline V gene (reference sequence). The CDR3 sequence is 14 residues long.

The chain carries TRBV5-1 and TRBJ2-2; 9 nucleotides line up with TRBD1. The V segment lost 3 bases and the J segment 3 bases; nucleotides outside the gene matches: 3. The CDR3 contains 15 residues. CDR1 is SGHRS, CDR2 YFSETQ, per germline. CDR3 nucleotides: TGCGCCAGCAGCTCTAGGACAGGGGACACCGGGGAGCTGTTTTTT. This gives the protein CASSSRTGDTGELFF.

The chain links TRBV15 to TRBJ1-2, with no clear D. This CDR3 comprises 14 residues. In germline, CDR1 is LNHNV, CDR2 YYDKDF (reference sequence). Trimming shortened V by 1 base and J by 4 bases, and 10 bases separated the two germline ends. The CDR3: CATSRGEGVYGYTF. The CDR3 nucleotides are TGTGCCACCAGCAGAGGTGAGGGTGTCTATGGCTACACCTTC. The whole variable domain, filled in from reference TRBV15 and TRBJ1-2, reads DAMVIQNPRYQVTQFGKPVTLSCSQTLNHNVMYWYQQKSSQAPKLLFHYYDKDFNNEADTPDNFQSRRPNTSFCFLDIRSPGLGDTAMYLCATSRGEGVYGYTFGSGTRLTVV.